This T cell receptor beta chain was retrieved from a study of CD8+CD57+ T cells in acquired aplastic anemia. V was pared by 11 bases and J by 10 bases, with 17 bases between. This CDR3 is 12 amino acids long. CDR1 and CDR2 (germline): SEHNR, FQNEAQ (reference sequence). Individuals selected for sequencing had exhibited CD8+CD57+ cell expansion on flow cytometry. Patients were therapy-naive when their blood was sampled. TCR beta VDJ and CDR3 were profiled, and genomic DNA was the template. TCRdb re-called the reads with MiXCR, one entry per CDR3 protein. There are some 170,000 distinct CDR3 sequences in the sample; 63% occur only once, and about 42% lies in the top ten.

Material for sequencing was sorted CD4+, CD8+, or CD8+CD57+ T cells (not recorded which) from PBMCs. This receptor was identified in a human donor with aplastic anemia. V and J are TRBV7-9 and TRBJ1-4; D possibly corresponds to TRBD1 (5 bases). CDR3 amino acids: CAARDWGGKLFF. Here the CDR3 DNA reads TGTGCCGCAAGGGACTGGGGAGGAAAACTGTTTTTT.